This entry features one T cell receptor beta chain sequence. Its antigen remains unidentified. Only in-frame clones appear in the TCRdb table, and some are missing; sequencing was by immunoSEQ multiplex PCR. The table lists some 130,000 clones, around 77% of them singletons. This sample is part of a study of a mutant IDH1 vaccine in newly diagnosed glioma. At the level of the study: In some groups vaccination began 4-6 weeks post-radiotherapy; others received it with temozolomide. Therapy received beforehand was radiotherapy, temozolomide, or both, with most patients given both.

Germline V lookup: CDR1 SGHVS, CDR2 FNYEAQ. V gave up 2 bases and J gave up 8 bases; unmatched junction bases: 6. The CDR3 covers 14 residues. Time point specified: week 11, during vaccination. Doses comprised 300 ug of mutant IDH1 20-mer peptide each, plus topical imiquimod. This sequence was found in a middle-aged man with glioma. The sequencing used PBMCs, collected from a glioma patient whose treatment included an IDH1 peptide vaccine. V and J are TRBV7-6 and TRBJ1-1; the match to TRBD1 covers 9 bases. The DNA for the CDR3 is TGTGCCAGCAGCTTAAACAGACAGGGGGTAGAAGCTTTCTTT. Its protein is CASSLNRQGVEAFF.